There are many counts of the clone carrying this T cell receptor beta chain. Antigen unknown. The template was RNA from unsorted bulk tissue. This non-tumor lung sample came from over 3 cm beyond the tumor edge. Trimming removed 6 bases from V and 3 bases from J; junction bases left unmatched: 6. The CDR3 extends over 14 amino acids. These data come from a study of tumor and adjacent non-tumor tissue in lung cancer. Study at large: The patients, about nine men and roughly 5 women, were about 31 to 76 with stage I to III disease. Overall study findings and caveats: In normal lung, the top 100 clones were significantly more dominant than in tumor. TCR diversity was significantly greater in tumor than normal lung tissue.

Three rounds of nested PCR, following a modified ARM-PCR protocol, produced the TCRbeta library. Each CDR3 protein is one row after TCRdb ran MiXCR on the multiplex PCR reads. The sample records roughly 49,000 distinct CDR3 sequences, just under 75% being singletons. The sequenced material came from distant non-tumor lung tissue. The receptor was derived from a woman in her fifties or sixties with non-small cell lung cancer. The genes are TRBV12-3 or TRBV12-4 and TRBJ1-2, with 8 bases lining up with TRBD1. CDR3 in amino acids: CASRRQGSDYGYTF. CDR3 DNA: TGTGCCAGCAGGCGACAGGGGTCGGACTATGGCTACACCTTC.